The rows below give T cell receptor beta chains drawn from one sample of a study of blood T cell repertoires in COVID-19. Using immunoSEQ multiplex PCR, the repertoire was profiled, and TCRdb retains in-frame clones only, with some absent. The table has more than 200,000 clones, 84% seen once. The sequenced material came from peripheral blood. Receptors originate from a man aged 60 to 75 with acute or convalescent COVID-19. The conserved cysteine and the conserved F or W are not part of the CDR3 here. The order of the fields is V gene, J gene, CDR3 protein.

>TRBV30|TRBJ1-5
AWTTGQGRNQPQH
>TRBV10-1|TRBJ2-1
ASSEGQVLNEQF
>TRBV19|TRBJ2-1
ASSALGQSNEQF
>TRBV29-1|TRBJ2-7
SVEPGQGGEQY
>TRBV29-1|TRBJ2-1
SVIRGTGVNEQF
>TRBV6-6|TRBJ1-1
ASSPTGGVTEAF
>TRBV10-1|TRBJ1-2
ASSEDTNYGYT
>TRBV7-9|TRBJ1-6
ASSQNRDNSPLH
>TRBV11-2|TRBJ1-6
ASSTPLGQGVFYNSPLH
>TRBV27|TRBJ1-5
ASREGAGSNQPQH
>TRBV6-5|TRBJ1-4
ASGRGFGEKLF
>TRBV7-3|TRBJ1-5
ASSTDTNQPQH
>TRBV4-1|TRBJ2-7
ASSPNDRASYEQY
>TRBV11-3|TRBJ2-3
ASSATGDTQY
>TRBV5-5|TRBJ2-5
ASSGVQGNWETQY
>TRBV5-1|TRBJ2-1
ASSLDRQLSVNEQF
>TRBV9|TRBJ1-1
ASSVDTMNTEAF
>TRBV6-5|TRBJ1-1
ASSVLDPRQAEAF
>TRBV19|TRBJ2-2
ASTPGQGYTGELF
>TRBV18|TRBJ1-4
ASSPEDRGYATNEKLF
>TRBV19|TRBJ1-6
ASSIGQERKNSPLH
>TRBV18|TRBJ2-1
ASSPRGAGTGAAFGFNEQF
>TRBV28|TRBJ1-6
ASRPAQGANSPLH
>TRBV11-3|TRBJ2-1
ASSLGTEEAGGWDEQF
>TRBV18|TRBJ1-4
ASSRGQGYEKLF
>TRBV10-3|TRBJ1-3
AIKTGDSGNTIY
>TRBV11-2|TRBJ2-5
ASSLEGDRRETQY
>TRBV10-3|TRBJ2-7
AISFPERGTASYEQY
>TRBV5-1|TRBJ1-4
ASRPGQSNEKLF
>TRBV18|TRBJ2-3
ASSPAGGRRADTQY
>TRBV6-5|TRBJ2-5
ASSPDRSQETQY
>TRBV11-2|TRBJ2-5
ASSSNRGPETQY
>TRBV21-1|TRBJ1-2
ASSKAVGGEEGMGYGYT
>TRBV7-9|TRBJ1-1
ASSLDRGLVTEAF
>TRBV28|TRBJ1-2
ASSLGGTAGHVYGYT
>TRBV28|TRBJ2-1
ATSGAGAGEGYNEQF
>TRBV27|TRBJ2-7
ASSFGGARVSYEQY
>TRBV5-1|TRBJ2-6
ASSFRGQARSGANVLT
>TRBV5-4|TRBJ2-5
ASSTQNGGTGENQY
>TRBV19|TRBJ2-7
ASSSLLPYEQY
>TRBV6-4|TRBJ2-1
ASSLGGGAPNEQF
>TRBV18|TRBJ2-1
ASSLQADYNEQF
>TRBV5-1|TRBJ2-2
ASSLRQAMGGELF
>TRBV27|TRBJ1-1
ASSLTGSDTEAF